The T cell receptor beta chain described here comes from a study of blood T cell repertoires in COVID-19. TCRdb's table, derived via immunoSEQ multiplex PCR, lists solely in-frame clones and lacks some. In the table there are 140,000 to 150,000 clones, around 80% of which are singletons. CDR1 and CDR2 from the germline V gene are ENHRY and SYGVKD. With 2 bases removed from V and 6 bases from J, the gap between germline ends came to 11 bases. The CDR3 has 14 amino acids. This rearrangement joins TRBV10-3 to TRBJ1-5, with a possible D match to TRBD1 (5 bases). This receptor was taken from a man aged 70-80 years who had recovered from COVID-19. Material for sequencing was peripheral blood. Written as DNA, the CDR3 is TGTGCCATCAGTGAGGGGGCCCAGGGTCAGCCCCAGCATTTT. Translated, it gives CAISEGAQGQPQHF.